Listed below are T cell receptor beta chains from one sample, sequenced in a study of cytomegalovirus exposure and HLA in healthy donors. Libraries were prepared by immunoSEQ multiplex PCR; TCRdb keeps only in-frame clonotypes and omits some of them. The table has 150,000 to 200,000 clones, around 85% seen once; the top ten hold around 4%. What was sequenced was PBMCs. These receptors all come from a man in his forties or fifties in good health and CMV-seronegative. Both conserved end residues are part of each CDR3. A D gene is named only where the DNA matches it firmly. Size tells how often a clone was seen (once, few, many) or the class of an expanded clone, and some rows leave it out.

length: 15; V: TRBV30; D: NA; J: TRBJ1-1; size: NA; DNA: TGTGCCTGGACCAAACAACAGGTTTTGAGCGCTGAAGCTTTCTTT; CDR3: CAWTKQQVLSAEAFF
length: 15; V: TRBV4-3; D: TRBD2; J: TRBJ2-3; size: NA; DNA: TGCGCCAGCAGCCAACTTAGCGGGGGGGGATATACGCAGTATTTT; CDR3: CASSQLSGGGYTQYF
length: 12; V: TRBV29-1; D: NA; J: TRBJ1-1; size: once; DNA: TGCAGCGTTGTAACAGTGAACACTGAAGCTTTCTTT; CDR3: CSVVTVNTEAFF
length: 13; V: TRBV5-1; D: TRBD1; J: TRBJ1-5; size: NA; DNA: TGCGCCAGCAGCTGGGACAGTAATCAGCCCCAGCATTTT; CDR3: CASSWDSNQPQHF
length: 14; V: TRBV13; D: TRBD1; J: TRBJ1-1; size: NA; DNA: TGTGCCAGCAGCTCGCGGGACAGGGCCACTGAAGCTTTCTTT; CDR3: CASSSRDRATEAFF
length: 14; V: TRBV10-3; D: TRBD2; J: TRBJ2-1; size: NA; DNA: TGTGCCATCAGTTTAGCGGGGGAGTACAATGAGCAGTTCTTC; CDR3: CAISLAGEYNEQFF
length: 14; V: TRBV2; D: NA; J: TRBJ2-3; size: NA; DNA: TGTGCCAGCAGTGAGCGGGCTCGCACAGATACGCAGTATTTT; CDR3: CASSERARTDTQYF
length: 18; V: TRBV4-1; D: TRBD2; J: TRBJ2-7; size: NA; DNA: TGCGCCAGCAGCCAAGGGGGATCCGGGACTACCAGCTCCTACGAGCAGTACTTC; CDR3: CASSQGGSGTTSSYEQYF
length: 17; V: TRBV4-2; D: TRBD2; J: TRBJ2-3; size: NA; DNA: TGTGCCAGCAGTTCAAACGGCGGGGGGGGAGGCTCAGATACGCAGTATTTT; CDR3: CASSSNGGGGGSDTQYF
length: 15; V: TRBV7-6; D: TRBD1; J: TRBJ1-3; size: NA; DNA: TGTGCCAGCAGCCTCTACAGGGGAGAGGGAAACACCATATATTTT; CDR3: CASSLYRGEGNTIYF
length: 16; V: TRBV5-4; D: TRBD1; J: TRBJ1-2; size: NA; DNA: TGTGCCAGCAGCCTCGGGACAGGGGGCGCGCCTCGTGGCTACACCTTC; CDR3: CASSLGTGGAPRGYTF
length: 14; V: TRBV2; D: NA; J: TRBJ2-7; size: once; DNA: TGTGCCAGCCTTGGAGGGCGTGAGGATTACGAGCAGTACTTC; CDR3: CASLGGREDYEQYF
length: 14; V: TRBV7-2; D: TRBD1; J: TRBJ2-1; size: few; DNA: TGTGCCAGCAGCTCGACAGGGATCTACAATGAGCAGTTCTTC; CDR3: CASSSTGIYNEQFF
length: 15; V: TRBV7-4; D: NA; J: TRBJ1-4; size: once; DNA: TGTGCCAGCAGCTTACTCCCCGCAACTAATGAAAAACTGTTTTTT; CDR3: CASSLLPATNEKLFF
length: 15; V: TRBV18; D: TRBD1; J: TRBJ1-5; size: NA; DNA: TGTGCCAGCTCACATGACAGGGGGGGTAGACAGCCCCAGCATTTT; CDR3: CASSHDRGGRQPQHF
length: 17; V: TRBV6-4; D: TRBD2; J: TRBJ2-1; size: NA; DNA: TGTGCCAGCAGTCTCCTAGCGGGGGGCAGCTCCTACAATGAGCAGTTCTTC; CDR3: CASSLLAGGSSYNEQFF
length: 15; V: TRBV7-3; D: TRBD2; J: TRBJ2-3; size: NA; DNA: TGTGCCAGCAGCCAGACTAGCGGGGGACTAGATACGCAGTATTTT; CDR3: CASSQTSGGLDTQYF
length: 16; V: TRBV27; D: TRBD1; J: TRBJ2-5; size: few; DNA: TGTGCCAGCAACTGGCGGACAGGGGGCCCATGGGAGACCCAGTACTTC; CDR3: CASNWRTGGPWETQYF
length: 14; V: TRBV9; D: TRBD2; J: TRBJ2-5; size: NA; DNA: TGTGCCAGCAGCGTAAGCGGGGGACAAGAGACCCAGTACTTC; CDR3: CASSVSGGQETQYF
length: 16; V: TRBV9; D: TRBD1; J: TRBJ1-1; size: NA; DNA: TGTGCCAGCAGCACACGGGACAGGGGGTATGGCACTGAAGCTTTCTTT; CDR3: CASSTRDRGYGTEAFF
length: 13; V: TRBV18; D: NA; J: TRBJ2-7; size: NA; DNA: TGTGCCAGCTCAGGGGCAGAGGCCTACGAGCAGTACTTC; CDR3: CASSGAEAYEQYF
length: 14; V: TRBV7-2; D: NA; J: TRBJ1-2; size: NA; DNA: TGTGCCAGCAGTCGACCACAGGGCCACTATGGCTACACCTTC; CDR3: CASSRPQGHYGYTF
length: 13; V: TRBV11-3; D: NA; J: TRBJ1-1; size: NA; DNA: TGTGCCAGCAGCCGTGATCGGGTTTCTGAAGCTTTCTTT; CDR3: CASSRDRVSEAFF
length: 14; V: TRBV5-4; D: NA; J: TRBJ1-6; size: NA; DNA: TGTGCCAGCAGGGGGGGGGAGGGGAATTCACCCCTCCACTTT; CDR3: CASRGGEGNSPLHF
length: 14; V: TRBV5-6; D: NA; J: TRBJ2-3; size: NA; DNA: TGTGCCAGCAGCTCCCCTTCTAGCACAGATACGCAGTATTTT; CDR3: CASSSPSSTDTQYF
length: 14; V: TRBV2; D: NA; J: TRBJ2-2; size: NA; DNA: TGTGCCAGCAGTCTCAGGGGCGGCACCGGGGAGCTGTTTTTT; CDR3: CASSLRGGTGELFF
length: 15; V: TRBV18; D: NA; J: TRBJ2-2; size: once; DNA: TGTGCCAGCTCACAAACAGGAGCGAACACCGGGGAGCTGTTTTTT; CDR3: CASSQTGANTGELFF
length: 13; V: TRBV2; D: NA; J: TRBJ2-5; size: NA; DNA: TGTGCCAGCACAGACTACGGCAGGGAGACCCAGTACTTC; CDR3: CASTDYGRETQYF
length: 13; V: TRBV4-3; D: NA; J: TRBJ2-7; size: few; DNA: TGCGCCAGCAGCCAAGAGACAGTTGGCGAGCAGTACTTC; CDR3: CASSQETVGEQYF
length: 14; V: TRBV18; D: TRBD1; J: TRBJ1-2; size: NA; DNA: TGTGCCAGCTCGCTGACAGGGGGGGACTATGGCTACACCTTC; CDR3: CASSLTGGDYGYTF
length: 14; V: TRBV10-2; D: TRBD2; J: TRBJ2-2; size: once; DNA: TGCGCCAGCCGGCTAGCGGGTGGGGCCGGGGAGCTGTTTTTT; CDR3: CASRLAGGAGELFF
length: 15; V: TRBV7-8; D: NA; J: TRBJ2-2; size: NA; DNA: TGTGCCAGCAGCTTAGCGGGGGGGCCCACCGGGGAGCTGTTTTTT; CDR3: CASSLAGGPTGELFF
length: 16; V: TRBV5-8; D: NA; J: TRBJ2-1; size: NA; DNA: TGTGCCAGCAGACCCCGACAGCACCCATCCTACAATGAGCAGTTCTTC; CDR3: CASRPRQHPSYNEQFF
length: 15; V: TRBV27; D: NA; J: TRBJ2-4; size: NA; DNA: TGTGCCAGCAGTTTTGAGGGGAGGGGGTCGAACATTCAGTACTTC; CDR3: CASSFEGRGSNIQYF
length: 16; V: TRBV1; D: NA; J: TRBJ2-1; size: NA; DNA: TGCACCAGCAGGCCTCTTAGCGGGGGAGTCTACAATGAGCAGTTCTTC; CDR3: CTSRPLSGGVYNEQFF
length: 13; V: TRBV6-6; D: NA; J: TRBJ2-7; size: NA; DNA: TGTGCCAGCGGGGCGGGACAGTACTACGAGCAGTACTTC; CDR3: CASGAGQYYEQYF
length: 14; V: TRBV13; D: NA; J: TRBJ1-4; size: NA; DNA: TGTGCCAGCAGCTTAGACAGGGTGGGTGAAAAACTGTTTTTT; CDR3: CASSLDRVGEKLFF
length: 14; V: TRBV18; D: NA; J: TRBJ1-4; size: NA; DNA: TGTGCCAGCTCACCCCTTGGGGGGTATGAAAAACTGTTTTTT; CDR3: CASSPLGGYEKLFF
length: 15; V: TRBV6-5; D: TRBD2; J: TRBJ2-7; size: NA; DNA: TGTGCCAGCAGTTACTTCACTAGCGGGGGCTACGAGCAGTACTTC; CDR3: CASSYFTSGGYEQYF
length: 14; V: TRBV27; D: NA; J: TRBJ2-5; size: few; DNA: TGTGCCAGCAGTTTTATGGGCAACCAAGAGACCCAGTACTTC; CDR3: CASSFMGNQETQYF
length: 12; V: TRBV4-2; D: NA; J: TRBJ2-7; size: NA; DNA: TGTGCCAGCAGCCTCCAACAAAACGAGCAGTACTTC; CDR3: CASSLQQNEQYF
length: 14; V: TRBV30; D: TRBD1; J: TRBJ2-5; size: NA; DNA: TGTGCCTTTACCTCCGGGACAGGACCCCGTCAGCAGTACTTC; CDR3: CAFTSGTGPRQQYF
length: 14; V: TRBV19; D: NA; J: TRBJ1-1; size: few; DNA: TGTGCCAGTAGTATGAACAGCAAGAACACTGAAGCTTTCTTT; CDR3: CASSMNSKNTEAFF
length: 14; V: TRBV19; D: TRBD1; J: TRBJ2-7; size: once; DNA: TGTGCCAGTAGTATTCAGGGGGCGATCTACGAGCAGTACTTC; CDR3: CASSIQGAIYEQYF
length: 16; V: TRBV4-2; D: NA; J: TRBJ1-5; size: once; DNA: TGTGCCAGCAGCCAAGATTGGGGGCAGTCCAATCAGCCCCAGCATTTT; CDR3: CASSQDWGQSNQPQHF
length: 19; V: TRBV18; D: TRBD1; J: TRBJ1-5; size: NA; DNA: TGTGCCAGCTCTCTACTCCCGGGACAGCAAACGATAGGGAATCAGCCCCAGCATTTT; CDR3: CASSLLPGQQTIGNQPQHF
length: 14; V: TRBV15; D: TRBD1; J: TRBJ1-6; size: once; DNA: TGTGCCACCAGCGGGGACAGGTTATATTCACCCCTCCACTTT; CDR3: CATSGDRLYSPLHF
length: 14; V: TRBV7-8; D: NA; J: TRBJ2-1; size: NA; DNA: TGTGCCAGCAGCTTAGGGCTAGCTTACAATGAGCAGTTCTTC; CDR3: CASSLGLAYNEQFF
length: 16; V: TRBV5-8; D: NA; J: TRBJ1-5; size: NA; DNA: TGTGCCAGCAGCTTGGTCTCCCTTTTTAGCAATCAGCCCCAGCATTTT; CDR3: CASSLVSLFSNQPQHF
length: 15; V: TRBV13; D: TRBD2; J: TRBJ2-7; size: once; DNA: TGTGCCAGCAGCACCCGCCAGCGGGGAGCCTACGAGCAGTACTTC; CDR3: CASSTRQRGAYEQYF
length: 16; V: TRBV4-1; D: TRBD1; J: TRBJ1-6; size: NA; DNA: TGCGCCAGCAGCCTACAGGCGGGACAGGTCAATTCACCCCTCCACTTT; CDR3: CASSLQAGQVNSPLHF